This T cell receptor (beta chain) derives from a study of neurological immune-mediated disorders. Study-wide findings and caveats: The absence of shared CDR3 amino acid sequences among expanded clones across subjects suggests private repertoires in all groups.

The method for making cDNA was 5'RACE, and it used 10-nucleotide random UMIs. Over 200 million TCR-beta sequences, together covering 15-18 subjects, were produced by every individual sequencing run that was carried out. TCRdb re-called the 5' RACE reads through MiXCR, storing one row per CDR3 protein. In the table there are tens of thousands of distinct CDR3 sequences, more than 8.5% of which are singletons. Of note for this clonotype: Its cognate antigen is unknown.

Documented time point: longitudinal time-point 1 (baseline). Unsorted libraries were prepared from 2 million PBMCs that had been stored at -80 C. Germline CDR1 is MNHEY and CDR2 is SVGAGI. V gave up 2 bases and J gave up 8 bases, with 12 bases separating them. The CDR3 contains 13 residues. The source material was PBMCs. The chain uses TRBV6-5 and TRBJ1-2, with a weak D call TRBD1 (6 bases). The receptor was isolated from a woman aged 40 to 50 in good health. The CDR3 region is CASSYGKGGGYTF. The CDR3 nucleotides are TGTGCCAGCAGTTACGGGAAGGGGGGGGGCTACACCTTC.